Following are 24 T cell receptor beta chains from one sample sequenced in a study of blood T cells in healthy people across ages. Next came a second PCR, run for 7 to 11 cycles, which used a sample-barcoded 5' primer along with a J-beta primer mix. TCRdb re-called the 5' RACE reads with MiXCR, one entry per CDR3 protein. The sample yields hundreds of thousands of distinct CDR3 sequences, less than 40% seen once. Sequencing used blood. The receptors here all came from a woman older than 75 in good health.

This clonotype was observed many times. The V gene is TRBV5-1, the J gene TRBJ2-1, with 12 positions matching TRBD2. Trimming cost V 7 bases and J 5 bases; bases outside gene matches: 4. Germline-derived CDR1 and CDR2 are SGHRS and YFSETQ. The CDR3 is 14 amino acids. This CDR3 is CASSTSGGNNEQFF. Written as DNA, the CDR3 is TGCGCCAGCTCGACTAGCGGGGGAAACAATGAGCAGTTCTTC.

A note on this clonotype: A much larger clone lies a single base off, so this may be a read error. The chain employs TRBV11-2 and TRBJ2-1; TRBD1 matches at 9 bases. The last part of the DNA fits TRBJ2-7 better; the J call may be wrong. Germline CDR1 and CDR2: SGHAT and FQNNGV. The CDR3 has 15 residues. CDR3 sequence: CASSLKGTGNNEQYF. In DNA form, the CDR3 reads TGTGCCAGCAGCTTAAAAGGGACAGGGAACAATGAGCAGTACTTC.

This clonotype came up many times. V is TRBV10-2 and J is TRBJ2-1, with 10 nucleotides matching TRBD2. The length of the CDR3 is 15 residues. Germline values: CDR1 WSHSY, CDR2 SAAADI. The V gene end was trimmed by 2 bases and the J gene end by 8 bases; junction bases not matched to a gene: 6. In DNA form, the CDR3 reads TGCGCCAGCAGTGAGGGAGCGGGGGGGCCCTATGAGCAGTTCTTC. It translates to CASSEGAGGPYEQFF.

This clonotype has ten or more counts. The genes are TRBV10-3 and TRBJ1-2, with D perhaps TRBD1 (5 bases). CDR3 length: 14 residues. V was shortened by 10 bases and J by 5 bases, with 20 bases between the two germline ends. The germline CDR1 and CDR2 sequences are ENHRY and SYGVKD. CDR3 protein: CASLPFLDSYGYTF. The CDR3 nucleotides read TGTGCCAGCCTACCCTTCTTAGACAGTTATGGCTACACCTTC.

Many counts were recorded for this clonotype. V gene TRBV9 combines with J gene TRBJ2-3, with D maybe TRBD1 (6 bases). V lost 4 bases and J 6 bases, leaving 9 bases between the germline ends. The CDR3 covers 12 residues. Germline-derived CDR1 and CDR2 are SGDLS and YYNGEE. CDR3 sequence reads: CASSSQGDTQYF. For the CDR3, the DNA is TGTGCCAGCAGCTCCCAGGGGGATACGCAGTATTTT.

This clonotype occurred a few times. The V gene is TRBV30, the J gene TRBJ1-6; D is possibly TRBD1 (5 bases). The CDR3 extends over 15 amino acids. Trimming took off 4 bases at V and 8 bases at J, with 18 bases between the two ends. Germline values: CDR1 GTSNPN, CDR2 SVGIG (reference sequence). CDR3 amino acids: CAWTAVIWGDSPLHF. The CDR3 DNA reads as TGTGCCTGGACCGCAGTCATTTGGGGGGATTCACCCCTCCACTTT.

The CDR3 is CASSLDRGGSYEQYF. Here the CDR3 DNA reads TGTGCCAGCAGTCTCGACAGGGGAGGCTCCTACGAGCAGTACTTC. The gene calls are TRBV7-9 and TRBJ2-7, with 8 nucleotides matching TRBD1. Trimming cost V 6 bases and J 0 bases; bases outside gene matches: 7. Germline CDR1 and CDR2: SEHNR and FQNEAQ (reference sequence). This CDR3 has 15 residues.

This clonotype has at least ten counts. One end of the junction does not line up with germline, which may come from a read error. J is TRBJ1-5 and V is TRBV5-1, with D possibly TRBD1 on 6 matching bases. Germline CDR1 reads SGHRS; CDR2 reads YFSETQ. The CDR3 length is 15 residues. Here the CDR3 DNA reads TGTGCCAGCAGCTTAGGACAGTTTAGCAATCAGCCCCAGCATTTT. Its translation is CASSLGQFSNQPQHF.

The gene calls are TRBV29-1 and TRBJ2-3; 11 bases are shared with TRBD2. Germline-derived CDR1 and CDR2 are SQVTM and ANQGSEA. The CDR3 consists of 13 residues. V gave up 7 bases and J gave up 2 bases; unmatched junction bases: 2. CDR3 protein: CSGSGRVTDTQYF. For the CDR3, the DNA is TGCAGCGGTAGCGGGAGGGTCACAGATACGCAGTATTTT.

In this sample, this clonotype turned up many times. The V and J genes are TRBV5-1 and TRBJ2-5, with TRBD2 matching over 7 bases. Germline CDR1 SGHRS, CDR2 YFSETQ. CDR3 length: 14 amino acids. The V and J ends lost 4 bases and 5 bases, in that order; junction bases with no gene match: 8. The CDR3 DNA reads as TGCGCCAGCAGCATGACTAGCATCGGGGAGACCCAGTACTTC. This sequence encodes CASSMTSIGETQYF.

Ten or more counts support this clonotype. The V gene is TRBV11-2, the J gene TRBJ2-7; maybe TRBD1 (5 bases). V was shortened by 5 bases and J by 1 base, with 12 bases between the two germline ends. The CDR3 totals 14 residues. Germline V gene lookup returns CDR1 SGHAT and CDR2 FQNNGV. CDR3 sequence: CASSKERQSYEQYF. The CDR3 bases are TGTGCCAGCAGCAAGGAAAGACAGTCCTACGAGCAGTACTTC.

This clonotype has a count of ten or more. The chain recombines TRBV4-2 with TRBJ1-4, with a weak D call TRBD1 (6 bases). The V end was cut by 2 bases, the J end by 5 bases, with 9 bases between. The CDR3 length is 14 residues. CDR1 is LGHNA and CDR2 is YNFKEQ in the germline V gene. DNA for the CDR3: TGTGCCAGCAGCCAACGGGACAAGAATGAAAAACTGTTTTTT. Translated: CASSQRDKNEKLFF.

CDR3 protein: CASSPYDRGSQPQHF. The CDR3 coding sequence is TGTGCCAGCAGTCCCTATGACAGGGGGAGTCAGCCCCAGCATTTT. The chain is built from TRBV6-2 or TRBV6-3 and TRBJ1-5; TRBD1 matches 9 bases. Unmatched junction bases numbered 8, after V lost 5 bases and J lost 6 bases. The CDR3 covers 15 residues. The germline gives CDR1 MNHEY, CDR2 SVGEGT.

This clonotype has ten or more counts. The rearrangement uses TRBV5-1 and TRBJ2-1, with TRBD1 as a possible D gene (6 bases). The CDR3 covers 15 residues. CDR1 and CDR2 (germline): SGHRS, YFSETQ. Trimming removed 5 bases at V and 3 bases at J, with 15 bases between. The CDR3 here is CASRAGAGDYNEQFF. The CDR3 nucleotides read TGCGCCAGCAGAGCAGGGGCAGGAGACTACAATGAGCAGTTCTTC.

This clonotype has more than one count but fewer than ten. A much bigger clone sits one base away, suggesting this may be a read error. CDR3 region: CASSVVSWTEGNEQYF. Written as DNA, the CDR3 is TGTGCCAGCAGCGTAGTGAGTTGGACTGAGGGCAATGAGCAGTACTTC. The rearrangement uses TRBV9 and TRBJ2-7; possible D gene TRBD2, 5 bases. Trimming removed 0 bases from V and 7 bases from J, with 20 bases in between. Germline V gives CDR1 SGDLS, CDR2 YYNGEE. The CDR3 consists of 16 residues.

Of note for this clonotype: The junction departs from germline at one end; a sequencing error may be responsible. The V gene is TRBV6-1, the J gene TRBJ2-3, with TRBD1 matching over 8 bases. This CDR3 has 14 amino acids. Germline V gene lookup returns CDR1 MNHNS and CDR2 SASEGT. The CDR3 region has the DNA TGTGCCAGTAGCCTCAGGACAGGGACAGATACGCGGTATTTT. It specifies CASSLRTGTDTRYF.

About this clonotype itself: A much bigger clone sits one base away, suggesting this may be a read error. The chain combines TRBV9 with TRBJ2-7, with TRBD2 as a possible D gene (6 bases). The CDR3 is 16 amino acids. Germline-derived CDR1 and CDR2 are SGDLS and YYNGEE. V was clipped by 3 bases and J by 7 bases, with 23 bases between them. The CDR3 DNA follows: TGTGCCAGCAGCGCGCAACTAGCTGGGAACTACAATGAGCAGTACTTC. It specifies CASSAQLAGNYNEQYF.

The CDR3 DNA follows: TGCAGTGCCAAGCCGCCGAGAGGGGGCGCGAGGGGCACTGAAGCTTTCTTT. Protein: CSAKPPRGGARGTEAFF. This sequence joins TRBV20-1 and TRBJ1-1, with TRBD1 matching 7 bases. V lost 6 bases to trimming and J lost 4 bases; unmatched junction nucleotides: 20. There are 17 residues in the CDR3. From germline, CDR1 is DFQATT and CDR2 SNEGSKA (reference sequence).

The V gene is TRBV5-5, the J gene TRBJ2-5, with D possibly matching TRBD1 (6 bases). Trimming removed 4 bases from V and 0 bases from J, with 13 bases in between. This CDR3 comprises 15 residues. Germline V gene lookup returns CDR1 SGHKS and CDR2 YYEKEE (reference sequence). CDR3 in DNA: TGTGCCAGCAGCCCAGGGACATCGTACCAAGAGACCCAGTACTTC. Its translation is CASSPGTSYQETQYF.

This clonotype was detected ten times or more. The chain links TRBV6-5 to TRBJ2-3; 12 bases match TRBD2. V lost 7 bases and J lost 0; bases outside the gene matches: 8. Germline V CDR1 and CDR2: MNHEY, SVGAGI. CDR3 size: 17 residues. The CDR3 sequence is CASMYTGLAGSTDTQYF. Here the CDR3 DNA reads TGTGCCAGCATGTATACGGGACTAGCGGGTAGCACAGATACGCAGTATTTT.

This rearrangement joins TRBV6-5 to TRBJ1-1; tentative D call: TRBD1 (5 bases). Trimming shortened V by 6 bases and J by 4 bases, and 21 bases separated the two germline ends. Germline CDR1 is MNHEY and CDR2 is SVGAGI. The CDR3 length is 16 residues. The CDR3 DNA sequence: TGTGCCAGCAGCGTAGGGGCGGTCTTTCTCGGCACTGAAGCTTTCTTT. Residues: CASSVGAVFLGTEAFF.

This clonotype appeared many times. The V gene is TRBV4-2, the J gene TRBJ2-1, with D unresolved. V lost 0 bases, J lost 15 bases, and 15 bases lay in between. CDR1 is LGHNA and CDR2 is YNFKEQ in the germline V gene. This CDR3 region has 13 residues. CDR3: CASSQDRLQPGFF. For the CDR3, the DNA is TGTGCCAGCAGCCAAGATCGCCTCCAACCGGGGTTCTTC.

This clonotype was recorded at least ten times. The chain employs TRBV15 and TRBJ2-3, with D unresolved. The CDR3 covers 12 residues. Between the trimmed V and J ends, which lost 5 bases and 6 bases, there was a span of 9 bases. CDR1 is LNHNV, CDR2 YYDKDF, per germline (reference sequence). The CDR3 nucleotides are TGTGCCACCAGCCGGCTATTGGATACGCAGTATTTT. It specifies CATSRLLDTQYF.

The chain couples TRBV4-1 to TRBJ2-3; 7 nucleotides agree with TRBD2. Germline V gene sequence: CDR1 MGHRA, CDR2 YSYEKL. Trimming removed 8 bases from V and 14 bases from J; junction bases left unmatched: 25. The CDR3 covers 16 residues. This CDR3 is CASGRFSAGDNEKLYF. CDR3 bases: TGCGCCAGCGGCCGATTTAGCGCGGGGGATAATGAAAAACTGTATTTT.